This T cell receptor beta chain was sequenced for a study of CD8 T cells in ankylosing spondylitis. Many counts were recorded for this clonotype. Its antigen is undetermined. A quantitative 5'-RACE method, one with molecular barcodes, was used to make TCR beta libraries. TCRdb analysed the 5' RACE reads with MiXCR anew, one entry per CDR3 protein. The table has 450,000 to 550,000 distinct CDR3 sequences, approximately 5.3% seen once. V dropped 4 bases and J dropped 6 bases, with 17 bases sitting between them. The CDR3 consists of 15 residues. Germline V gene data show CDR1 as MNHEY and CDR2 as SVGAGI. Study-wide results and limits: Certain motif variants had earlier appeared in reactive arthritis synovial fluid and blood. According to the report, clones linked to the disease were significantly enriched in matched synovial fluid samples taken from ankylosing spondylitis patients. Characteristic, it appeared, of ankylosing spondylitis blood was a TCR beta motif of about eight highly homologous variants.

The origin of this receptor is a male donor with ankylosing spondylitis. The chain couples TRBV6-5 to TRBJ2-3, with D possibly TRBD1 on 6 matching bases. Sequenced sample: blood, either unsorted or a sorted T cell fraction (not recorded which). The CDR3 region is CASSFIRGKGDTQYF. CDR3 in DNA: TGTGCCAGCAGTTTCATCAGGGGAAAGGGGGATACGCAGTATTTT.